The 2 T cell receptor beta chains in this list originate from one sample, sequenced in a study of graft-versus-host responses after intestinal transplantation. Only in-frame clones appear in the TCRdb table, and some are missing; sequencing was by immunoSEQ multiplex PCR. The data show around 67,000 clones, 90% seen once. These receptors are not linked to any known antigen. The source material was unstimulated CD8+ T cells sorted from spleen or lymph node cells, sampled before transplant. The receptors originated from a human donor who was the organ donor for an intestinal transplant.

This clone is classed as medium-sized (0.01 to 0.1%). V is TRBV6-1 and J is TRBJ2-3; D is undetermined. This CDR3 is 13 amino acids long. Trimming shortened V by 8 bases and J by 5 bases, and 14 bases separated the two germline ends. CDR1 and CDR2 (germline): MNHNS, SASEGT. The CDR3 coding sequence is TGTGCCAGCTGGTTGTCAGGTGGAGATACGCAGTATTTT. Its protein is CASWLSGGDTQYF.

The chain employs TRBV6-5 and TRBJ2-7; TRBD1 agrees at 7 bases. Trimming cost V 2 bases and J 5 bases; bases outside gene matches: 6. Germline loops: CDR1 MNHEY, CDR2 SVGAGI. This CDR3 is 14 amino acids long. The CDR3 region is CASSYQDRNHEQYV. In DNA form, the CDR3 reads TGTGCCAGCAGTTACCAGGACAGGAACCACGAGCAGTACGTC.